These T cell receptor beta chains were read from a single sample in a study of PD-1 blockade in mismatch repair-deficient tumors. Repertoires were generated with immunoSEQ multiplex PCR, while TCRdb's copy carries only in-frame clones and drops some. The sample lists roughly 38,000 clones, roughly 84% occurring once. The sample in question was PBMCs, obtained 38 to 40 weeks after starting pembrolizumab. Receptor source: an adult with mismatch repair-deficient cancer. CDR3s include the opening cysteine and the closing phenylalanine or tryptophan. Each record gives: clone size, V gene, D gene, J gene, CDR3 protein, CDR3 DNA. The D gene is left open where the match is weak. Only part of the rows carry a size: once, few, many, or a class if the clone is expanded.

.	TRBV29-1	TRBD1	TRBJ1-1	CSVTAGTVNTEAFF	TGCAGCGTGACCGCCGGGACAGTGAACACTGAAGCTTTCTTT
.	TRBV7-9	.	TRBJ1-1	CASSSYMNTEAFF	TGTGCCAGCAGCTCCTATATGAACACTGAAGCTTTCTTT
.	TRBV5-5	TRBD1	TRBJ1-1	CASSFPGGNTEAFF	TGTGCCAGCAGCTTTCCAGGGGGGAACACTGAAGCTTTCTTT
.	TRBV23-1	TRBD1	TRBJ2-3	CASSQGQGSTDTQYF	TGCGCCAGCAGTCAAGGACAGGGATCCACAGATACGCAGTATTTT
.	TRBV6-4	.	TRBJ2-5	CASSVDLGETQYF	TGTGCCAGCAGTGTCGATCTCGGAGAGACCCAGTACTTC
.	TRBV28	.	TRBJ2-3	CASSPRGTDTQYF	TGTGCCAGCAGTCCCCGGGGGACAGATACGCAGTATTTT
.	TRBV6-5	.	TRBJ2-7	CASSYRETAYEQYF	TGTGCCAGCAGTTACCGGGAAACCGCCTACGAGCAGTACTTC
few	TRBV7-3	.	TRBJ2-5	CASSLTVQETQYF	TGTGCCAGCAGCTTAACCGTCCAAGAGACCCAGTACTTC
.	TRBV11-3	.	TRBJ2-1	CASSYSGGGKNEQFF	TGTGCCAGCAGCTACTCCGGGGGTGGCAAGAACGAGCAGTTCTTC
once	TRBV4-1	.	TRBJ2-1	CASNPGQPYNEQFF	TGCGCCAGCAATCCGGGACAACCATACAATGAGCAGTTCTTC
.	TRBV28	TRBD2	TRBJ2-1	CASSPRPGTSGRRTYYNEQFF	TGTGCCAGCAGTCCCAGGCCGGGGACTAGCGGGAGGAGAACCTACTACAATGAGCAGTTCTTC
.	TRBV5-1	.	TRBJ2-3	CASSLRDLRVIPTDTQYF	TGCGCCAGCAGCTTGCGTGACCTCAGGGTCATTCCCACAGATACGCAGTATTTT
.	TRBV6-5	TRBD2	TRBJ2-1	CASRTSGNYNEQFF	TGTGCCAGCAGGACTAGCGGAAATTACAATGAGCAGTTCTTC
.	TRBV19	.	TRBJ1-1	CASSPLRQVNTEAFF	TGTGCCAGTAGTCCCCTTAGGCAGGTGAACACTGAAGCTTTCTTT
.	TRBV19	.	TRBJ2-2	CASSSGSTGELFF	TGTGCCAGTAGTAGCGGGTCAACCGGGGAGCTGTTTTTT
.	TRBV19	.	TRBJ1-5	CASSPEGEAARPQHF	TGTGCCAGTAGCCCCGAAGGGGAGGCGGCCAGGCCCCAGCATTTT
.	TRBV5-1	.	TRBJ2-1	CASSEPSSDEQFF	TGCGCCAGCAGTGAGCCTAGCAGCGATGAGCAGTTCTTC
.	TRBV28	.	TRBJ2-1	CASSLQTYNEQFF	TGTGCCAGCAGTTTACAAACCTACAATGAGCAGTTCTTC
.	TRBV6-1	.	TRBJ2-5	CASSSSVRETQYF	TGTGCCAGCAGCTCTAGCGTTCGGGAGACCCAGTACTTC
.	TRBV11-2	TRBD2	TRBJ2-7	CASSSYQAGAKWYEQYF	TGTGCCAGCAGCTCGTACCAGGCGGGAGCCAAATGGTACGAGCAGTACTTC
.	TRBV6-6	.	TRBJ2-1	CASSPTGFGEQFF	TGTGCCAGCAGTCCGACGGGTTTTGGGGAGCAGTTCTTC
few	TRBV7-2	TRBD2	TRBJ2-7	CASSLGGLAAYEQYF	TGTGCCAGCAGCTTAGGGGGACTAGCCGCCTACGAGCAGTACTTC
.	TRBV11-3	.	TRBJ2-7	CASSSNNHEQYF	TGTGCCAGCAGTTCTAATAACCACGAGCAGTACTTC
few	TRBV28	.	TRBJ1-5	CASSLLQGYGNQPQHF	TGTGCCAGCAGTTTATTACAGGGATATGGCAATCAGCCCCAGCATTTT
.	TRBV19	.	TRBJ1-1	CASSVGQRHTEAFF	TGTGCCAGTAGTGTAGGACAGAGGCACACTGAAGCTTTCTTT
.	TRBV9	.	TRBJ1-6	CASSVDPWRAGYNSLLHF	TGTGCCAGCAGCGTAGATCCCTGGAGGGCTGGCTATAATTCACTCCTCCACTTT
.	TRBV4-1	.	TRBJ1-1	CASSQGQEAFF	TGCGCCAGCAGCCAAGGACAGGAAGCTTTCTTT
.	TRBV18	.	TRBJ2-3	CASSPPVFSGTDTQYF	TGTGCCAGCTCACCCCCCGTTTTTTCCGGCACAGATACGCAGTATTTT
.	TRBV19	.	TRBJ1-4	CAVAGREDEKLFF	TGTGCCGTAGCGGGGAGAGAGGATGAAAAACTGTTTTTT
.	TRBV19	.	TRBJ2-7	CASSIYALPYLHEQYF	TGTGCCAGTAGTATATATGCGCTCCCTTACCTCCACGAGCAGTACTTC
medium-sized	TRBV6-1	.	TRBJ1-5	CASSETHNQPQHF	TGTGCCAGCAGTGAAACACATAATCAGCCCCAGCATTTT
few	TRBV7-9	.	TRBJ1-2	CASSLAAPYYGYTF	TGTGCCAGCAGCTTAGCGGCCCCTTACTATGGCTACACCTTC
.	TRBV18	TRBD1	TRBJ2-7	CASSFDRGGEQYF	TGTGCCAGCTCATTTGACAGGGGCGGCGAGCAGTACTTC
.	TRBV28	TRBD1	TRBJ1-3	CASSLQGGSPGNTIYF	TGTGCCAGCAGTTTGCAGGGGGGTAGCCCTGGAAACACCATATATTTT
.	TRBV4-2	.	TRBJ1-2	CASSQVAGEGYTF	TGTGCCAGCAGCCAAGTGGCAGGGGAAGGCTACACCTTC